A selection of T cell receptor beta chains follows, all from one sample in a study of shared clonotypes between healthy human individuals. The protocol was immunoSEQ multiplex PCR, while the TCRdb copy is restricted to in-frame clones and leaves out a portion. The table has 2 million to 2.5 million clones, about 94% seen once. The sequenced material came from naive CD4+ T cells sorted from blood. Receptors originate from a man younger than 35 in good health. Each CDR3 is given without its conserved first and last residue.

len: 10
v_gene: TRBV21-1
CDR3aa: ASTPLPGQCF

len: 15
v_gene: TRBV4-3
CDR3aa: ASSQGGAGVVTDTQY

len: 14
v_gene: TRBV7-2
CDR3aa: ASSQIMLGYTDTQY

len: 12
v_gene: TRBV7-2
CDR3aa: ASSQRQGAWEQY

len: 13
v_gene: TRBV11-2
CDR3aa: ASSPLASSSYEQY

len: 15
v_gene: TRBV6-1
CDR3aa: ASSEGLGHTGFLALH

len: 13
v_gene: TRBV5-6
CDR3aa: ASSGGSGYTDTQY

len: 13
v_gene: TRBV9
CDR3aa: ASSYGWSRDSEQF

len: 15
v_gene: TRBV27
CDR3aa: ASSLRGTGVAYNEQF

len: 14
v_gene: TRBV5-1
CDR3aa: ASSLASGTGSDEQY

len: 14
v_gene: TRBV6-5
CDR3aa: ASSYSGGADTGELF

len: 12
v_gene: TRBV19
CDR3aa: ASSIRGEGETQY

len: 12
v_gene: TRBV5-1
CDR3aa: ASNTGTSTDTQY

len: 12
v_gene: TRBV7-9
CDR3aa: ASSLGGMGETQY

len: 13
v_gene: TRBV5-1
CDR3aa: ASSPLGTAYQPQH

len: 11
v_gene: TRBV6-6
CDR3aa: ASSSPQAYEQY

len: 12
v_gene: TRBV7-9
CDR3aa: ASSLDRTAYEQY

len: 13
v_gene: TRBV18
CDR3aa: ASSPGTSHLGEQF

len: 13
v_gene: TRBV5-1
CDR3aa: ASSRTGTGQTGYT

len: 13
v_gene: TRBV27
CDR3aa: ASSLQGSYNSPLH

len: 12
v_gene: TRBV29-1
CDR3aa: SVAAQGNPYEQY

len: 14
v_gene: TRBV13
CDR3aa: ASRELAGAGANVLT

len: 12
v_gene: TRBV28
CDR3aa: ASYDRRSSYEQY

len: 11
v_gene: TRBV18
CDR3aa: ASSGQNTGELF

len: 13
v_gene: TRBV10-3
CDR3aa: AISEFTTENYGYT

len: 11
v_gene: TRBV29-1
CDR3aa: SVGRQNTGELF

len: 14
v_gene: TRBV7-6
CDR3aa: ASSLAGTRAHNEQF

len: 13
v_gene: TRBV7-2
CDR3aa: ASSQLASSTDTQY

len: 13
v_gene: TRBV25-1
CDR3aa: ASSDPSGGAHEQY

len: 11
v_gene: TRBV6-6
CDR3aa: ASGRNSNQPQH

len: 15
v_gene: TRBV29-1
CDR3aa: SVEGGDSLLAGGPKF

len: 10
v_gene: TRBV6-1
CDR3aa: ASTRGSYEQY

len: 13
v_gene: TRBV9
CDR3aa: ASSVGRGGNYGYT

len: 9
v_gene: TRBV2
CDR3aa: ASGLAGELF

len: 12
v_gene: TRBV30
CDR3aa: AWRRGAYNSPLH

len: 11
v_gene: TRBV10-2
CDR3aa: ASRMTDSYEQY

len: 11
v_gene: TRBV10-1
CDR3aa: ASSGGSGNTQY

len: 17
v_gene: TRBV7-2
CDR3aa: ASSFRQGKFGTSIDTQY

len: 12
v_gene: TRBV19
CDR3aa: ASSIGGIGNIQY

len: 16
v_gene: TRBV7-2
CDR3aa: ASSLWAAVGVSYNEQF

len: 12
v_gene: TRBV11-2
CDR3aa: ASRLESGVETQY

len: 12
v_gene: TRBV2
CDR3aa: ASTGGRMNTEAF

len: 11
v_gene: TRBV5-1
CDR3aa: ASSSGAGETQY

len: 12
v_gene: TRBV25-1
CDR3aa: ASSEIGQTYEQY

len: 13
v_gene: TRBV28
CDR3aa: ASSSIGRDNSPLH

len: 12
v_gene: TRBV7-9
CDR3aa: ASSWTGVKETQY

len: 18
v_gene: TRBV19
CDR3aa: ASSPGGAGTTASYNSPLH

len: 10
v_gene: TRBV29-1
CDR3aa: SVGTLNTEAF

len: 13
v_gene: TRBV4-3
CDR3aa: ASSQDVVGGYEQY

len: 13
v_gene: TRBV9
CDR3aa: ASSEGRTGNSPLH

len: 15
v_gene: TRBV4-2
CDR3aa: ASSQDPPSGETDTQY